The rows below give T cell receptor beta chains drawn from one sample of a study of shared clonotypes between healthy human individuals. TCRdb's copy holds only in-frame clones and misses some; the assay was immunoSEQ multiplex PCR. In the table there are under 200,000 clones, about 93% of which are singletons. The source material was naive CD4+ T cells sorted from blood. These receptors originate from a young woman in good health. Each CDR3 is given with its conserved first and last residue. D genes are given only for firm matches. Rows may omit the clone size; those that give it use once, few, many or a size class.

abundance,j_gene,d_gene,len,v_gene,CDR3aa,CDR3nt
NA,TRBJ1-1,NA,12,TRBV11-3,CASSNTNTEAFF,TGTGCCAGCAGCAACACGAACACTGAAGCTTTCTTT
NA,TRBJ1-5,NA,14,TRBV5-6,CASSLTGANQPQHF,TGTGCCAGCAGCTTAACAGGCGCCAATCAGCCCCAGCATTTT
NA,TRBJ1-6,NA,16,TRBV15,CATSRVLGGFGSPLHF,TGTGCCACCAGCAGAGTGCTAGGGGGATTCGGTTCACCCCTCCACTTT
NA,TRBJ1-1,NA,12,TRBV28,CATGGVNTEAFF,TGTGCCACGGGCGGGGTCAACACTGAAGCTTTCTTT
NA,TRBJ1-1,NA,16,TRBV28,CASSLWWAGANTEAFF,TGTGCCAGCAGTTTATGGTGGGCTGGGGCAAACACTGAAGCTTTCTTT
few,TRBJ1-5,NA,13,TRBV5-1,CASSLAGNQPQHF,TGCGCCAGCAGCTTGGCGGGGAATCAGCCCCAGCATTTT
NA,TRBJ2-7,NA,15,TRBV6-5,CASSKSGPHFHEQYF,TGTGCCAGCAGTAAGTCGGGACCCCACTTTCACGAGCAGTACTTC
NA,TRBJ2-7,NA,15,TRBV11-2,CASSLLSRSPYEQYF,TGTGCCAGCAGCTTATTATCTAGATCCCCCTACGAGCAGTACTTC
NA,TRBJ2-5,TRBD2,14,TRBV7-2,CASSSGLAGGEQYF,TGTGCCAGCAGCTCGGGACTAGCGGGAGGGGAGCAGTACTTC
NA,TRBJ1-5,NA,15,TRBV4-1,CASSPQGTGNQPQHF,TGCGCCAGCAGCCCCCAGGGGACGGGCAATCAGCCCCAGCATTTT
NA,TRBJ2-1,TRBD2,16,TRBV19,CASSVLGAGVYNEQFF,TGTGCCAGTAGTGTGCTCGGAGCGGGAGTCTACAATGAGCAGTTCTTC
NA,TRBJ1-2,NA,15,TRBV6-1,CASSEAQWTNYGYTF,TGTGCCAGCAGTGAAGCGCAATGGACTAACTATGGCTACACCTTC
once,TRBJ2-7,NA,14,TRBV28,CASTLPQGSYEQYF,TGTGCCAGCACCTTGCCGCAGGGGTCCTACGAGCAGTACTTC
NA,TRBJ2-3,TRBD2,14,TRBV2,CASSPGTTTDTQYF,TGTGCCAGCAGTCCGGGGACTACCACAGATACGCAGTATTTT
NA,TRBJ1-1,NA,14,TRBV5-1,CATQAHLGNTEAFF,TGCGCCACCCAGGCCCATCTGGGGAACACTGAAGCTTTCTTT
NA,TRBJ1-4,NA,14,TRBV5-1,CASSPTRGLGLLFF,TGCGCCAGCAGCCCTACCCGTGGTCTCGGTTTACTGTTTTTT
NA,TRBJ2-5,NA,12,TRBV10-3,CAISESQETQYF,TGTGCCATCAGTGAGTCGCAGGAGACCCAGTACTTC
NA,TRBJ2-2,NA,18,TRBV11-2,CASSLVGFRGANTGELFF,TGTGCCAGCAGCTTAGTAGGCTTCCGAGGCGCGAACACCGGGGAGCTGTTTTTT
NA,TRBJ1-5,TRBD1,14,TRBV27,CASRNRGYNQPQHF,TGTGCCAGCAGGAACAGGGGATACAATCAGCCCCAGCATTTT
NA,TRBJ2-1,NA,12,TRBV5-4,CASSVFGGEQFF,TGTGCCAGCAGCGTATTCGGCGGGGAGCAGTTCTTC
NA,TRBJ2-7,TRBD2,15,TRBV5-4,CASSLDSGRSYEQYF,TGTGCCAGCAGCTTGGACAGCGGGAGGTCCTACGAGCAGTACTTC
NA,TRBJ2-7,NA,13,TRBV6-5,CASRSSGSYEQYF,TGTGCCAGCAGGTCCAGTGGCTCCTACGAGCAGTACTTC
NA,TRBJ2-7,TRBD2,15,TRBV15,CATSRTSGSFDEQYF,TGTGCCACCAGCAGGACTAGCGGGAGTTTCGACGAGCAGTACTTC
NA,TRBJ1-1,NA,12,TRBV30,CAWRGGTLQAFF,TGTGCCTGGAGGGGGGGAACACTTCAAGCTTTCTTT
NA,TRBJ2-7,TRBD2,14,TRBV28,CASSLAGVGYEQYF,TGTGCCAGCAGTTTAGCGGGAGTGGGGTACGAGCAGTACTTC
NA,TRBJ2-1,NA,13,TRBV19,CASSIIRDNEQFF,TGTGCCAGTAGTATAATTCGGGACAATGAGCAGTTCTTC
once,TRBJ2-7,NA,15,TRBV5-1,CASSLALATSYEQYF,TGCGCCAGCAGCTTGGCATTAGCCACGTCCTACGAGCAGTACTTC
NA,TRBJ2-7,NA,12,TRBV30,CAGNGGGYEQYF,TGTGCCGGAAACGGGGGTGGGTACGAGCAGTACTTC
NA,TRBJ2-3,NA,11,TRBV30,CAWSRSDTQYF,TGTGCCTGGAGTCGGTCAGATACGCAGTATTTT
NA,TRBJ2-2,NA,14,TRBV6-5,CASRESLDTGELFF,TGTGCCAGCAGAGAGTCCTTGGACACCGGGGAGCTGTTTTTT
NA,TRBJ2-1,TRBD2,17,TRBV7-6,CASSSPLSGKGDNEQFF,TGTGCCAGCAGTTCTCCGCTTAGCGGGAAGGGGGACAATGAGCAGTTCTTC
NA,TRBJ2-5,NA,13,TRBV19,CASSIGKQETQYF,TGTGCCAGTAGTATCGGGAAACAAGAGACCCAGTACTTC
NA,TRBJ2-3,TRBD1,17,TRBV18,CASSSLTGQGFTDTQYF,TGTGCCAGCTCTTCCTTGACCGGACAGGGATTCACAGATACGCAGTATTTT
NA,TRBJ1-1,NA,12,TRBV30,CAWSLMNTEAFF,TGTGCCTGGAGTCTTATGAACACTGAAGCTTTCTTT
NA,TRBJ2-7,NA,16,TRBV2,CASSEGRSHDFYEQYF,TGTGCCAGCAGTGAAGGGAGGTCGCATGATTTCTACGAGCAGTACTTC
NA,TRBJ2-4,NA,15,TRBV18,CASSPGTTRGYIQYF,TGTGCCAGCTCGCCCGGGACAACCCGAGGTTACATTCAGTACTTC
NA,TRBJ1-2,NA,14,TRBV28,CASRVYKTNYGYTF,TGTGCCAGCAGGGTGTATAAAACTAACTATGGCTACACCTTC
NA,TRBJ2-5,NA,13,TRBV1,CTSLRGPQETQYF,TGCACCAGTCTCAGGGGGCCCCAAGAGACCCAGTACTTC
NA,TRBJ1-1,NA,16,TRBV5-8,CASSLGVNVDSTEAFF,TGTGCCAGCAGCTTGGGGGTGAATGTGGATAGCACTGAAGCTTTCTTT
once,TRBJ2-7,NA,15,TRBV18,CASSPGGAGRYEQYF,TGTGCCAGCTCACCTGGGGGGGCTGGAAGATACGAGCAGTACTTC
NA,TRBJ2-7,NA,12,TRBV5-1,CASSQGGYEQYF,TGCGCCAGCAGCCAGGGGGGATACGAGCAGTACTTC
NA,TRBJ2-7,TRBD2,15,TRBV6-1,CASSKVAGEHYEQYF,TGTGCCAGCAGTAAAGTAGCGGGAGAGCACTACGAGCAGTACTTC
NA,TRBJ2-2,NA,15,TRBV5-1,CASKSSGEGTGELFF,TGCGCCAGCAAGTCCTCAGGGGAGGGCACCGGGGAGCTGTTTTTT
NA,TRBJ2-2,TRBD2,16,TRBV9,CASSVSGRVNTGELFF,TGTGCCAGCAGCGTTAGCGGGAGAGTTAACACCGGGGAGCTGTTTTTT
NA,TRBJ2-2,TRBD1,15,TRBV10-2,CASRWDRSNTRELFF,TGCGCCAGCAGATGGGACAGGTCGAACACCAGGGAGCTGTTTTTT
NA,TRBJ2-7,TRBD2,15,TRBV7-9,CASSSQTSGYHEQYF,TGTGCCAGCAGCTCACAGACTAGCGGGTACCACGAGCAGTACTTC
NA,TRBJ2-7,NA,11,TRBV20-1,CSARVGYEQYF,TGCAGTGCTAGAGTAGGCTACGAGCAGTACTTC
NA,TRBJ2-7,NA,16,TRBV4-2,CASSQDLGKGSYEQYF,TGTGCCAGCAGCCAAGATCTGGGGAAGGGCTCCTACGAGCAGTACTTC
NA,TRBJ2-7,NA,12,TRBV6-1,CASKWFLDEQYF,TGTGCCAGCAAATGGTTTCTGGACGAGCAGTACTTC
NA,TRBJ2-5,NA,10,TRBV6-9,CASYQETQYF,TGTGCCAGCTACCAAGAGACCCAGTACTTC
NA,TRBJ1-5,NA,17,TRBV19,CASSIDRRGSSNQPQHF,TGTGCCAGTAGTATAGATCGGCGGGGATCTAGCAATCAGCCCCAGCATTTT
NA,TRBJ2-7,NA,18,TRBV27,CASRPGKTFGTGSYEQYF,TGTGCCAGCAGGCCCGGGAAGACTTTCGGAACGGGCTCCTACGAGCAGTACTTC
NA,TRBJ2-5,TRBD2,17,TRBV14,CASSQDWDYIGSETQYF,TGTGCCAGCAGCCAAGATTGGGACTACATAGGGTCGGAGACCCAGTACTTC
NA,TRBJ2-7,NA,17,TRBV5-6,CASSFLGPGQLSYEQYF,TGTGCCAGCAGCTTTTTGGGGCCGGGACAACTATCCTACGAGCAGTACTTC
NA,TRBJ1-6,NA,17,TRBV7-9,CASSLVHQTGDNSPLHF,TGTGCCAGCAGCTTAGTCCACCAGACAGGAGATAATTCACCCCTCCACTTT
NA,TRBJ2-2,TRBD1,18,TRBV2,CASSTTTGTGLNTGELFF,TGTGCCAGCAGCACTACCACCGGGACAGGGTTGAACACCGGGGAGCTGTTTTTT
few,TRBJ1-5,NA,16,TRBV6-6,CASTVRGWTANQPQHF,TGTGCCAGCACCGTACGGGGGTGGACAGCCAATCAGCCCCAGCATTTT
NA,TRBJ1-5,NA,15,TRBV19,CASSSQHYSNQPQHF,TGTGCCAGTAGCTCACAGCATTATAGCAATCAGCCCCAGCATTTT